This T cell receptor (beta chain) was observed in a study of blood T cell repertoires in COVID-19. For the study at large: Material from acute and convalescent COVID-19 was sourced from the United States, Italy and Spain. Sample material is recorded as cDNA or gDNA derived from T cells, B-cell-depleted T cells, or PBMCs.

As handled by the study authors: Estimated nucleated cell counts came from reference gene primer amplification. Libraries were prepared by immunoSEQ multiplex PCR; TCRdb keeps only in-frame clonotypes and omits some of them. V, J and clone size derive from that table, while D and trimming were established from the DNA sequence. Of more than 250,000 clones listed, around 82% were seen once; the top ten hold 7.5% to 9%. With 1 base removed from V and 7 bases from J, the gap between germline ends came to 14 bases. Germline V gene lookup returns CDR1 SGDLS and CDR2 YYNGEE. CDR3 length: 15 amino acids. The chain joins TRBV9 to TRBJ2-2; D possibly corresponds to TRBD2 (5 bases). The TCR originated in a human donor in a cohort sampled during active COVID-19. The specimen was peripheral blood. This CDR3 reads CASSVFPSKGGELFF. The CDR3 DNA reads TGTGCCAGCAGCGTATTTCCTAGCAAGGGCGGGGAGCTGTTTTTT.